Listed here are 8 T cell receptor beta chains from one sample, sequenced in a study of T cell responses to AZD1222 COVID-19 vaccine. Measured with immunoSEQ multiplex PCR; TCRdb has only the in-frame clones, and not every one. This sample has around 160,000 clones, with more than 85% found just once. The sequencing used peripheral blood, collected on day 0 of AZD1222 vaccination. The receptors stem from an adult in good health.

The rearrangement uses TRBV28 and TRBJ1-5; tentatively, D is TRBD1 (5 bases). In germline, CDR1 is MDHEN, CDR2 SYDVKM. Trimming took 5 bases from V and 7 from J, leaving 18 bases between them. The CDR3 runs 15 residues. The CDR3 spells CASSIHGGANQPQHF. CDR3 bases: TGTGCCAGCAGTATACACGGAGGGGCAAACCAGCCCCAGCATTTT.

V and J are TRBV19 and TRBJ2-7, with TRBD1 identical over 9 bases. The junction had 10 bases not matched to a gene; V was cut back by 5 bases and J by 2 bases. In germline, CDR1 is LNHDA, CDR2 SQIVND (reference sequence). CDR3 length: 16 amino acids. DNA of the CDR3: TGTGCCAGTAGTCCAACTCCCGGGACAGGGCCCTACGAGCAGTACTTC. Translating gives CASSPTPGTGPYEQYF.

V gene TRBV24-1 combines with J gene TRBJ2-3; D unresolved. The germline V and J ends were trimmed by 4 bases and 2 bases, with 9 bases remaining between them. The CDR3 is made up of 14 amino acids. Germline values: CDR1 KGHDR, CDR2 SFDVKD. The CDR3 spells CATSDPTNTDTQYF. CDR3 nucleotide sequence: TGTGCCACCAGTGACCCTACTAACACAGATACGCAGTATTTT.

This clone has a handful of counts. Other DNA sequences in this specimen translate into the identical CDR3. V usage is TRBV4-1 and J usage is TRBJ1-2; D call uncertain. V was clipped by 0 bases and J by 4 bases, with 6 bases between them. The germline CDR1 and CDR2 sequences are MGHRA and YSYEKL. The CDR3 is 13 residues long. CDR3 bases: TGCGCCAGCAGCCAAGATGAGGGCTATGGCTACACCTTC. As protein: CASSQDEGYGYTF.

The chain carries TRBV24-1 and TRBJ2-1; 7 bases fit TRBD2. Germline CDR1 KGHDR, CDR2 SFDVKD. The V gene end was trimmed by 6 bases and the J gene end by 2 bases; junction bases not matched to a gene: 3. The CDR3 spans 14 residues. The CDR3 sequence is CATSSAGTYNEQFF. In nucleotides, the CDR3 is TGTGCCACCAGTTCAGCGGGGACCTACAATGAGCAGTTCTTC.

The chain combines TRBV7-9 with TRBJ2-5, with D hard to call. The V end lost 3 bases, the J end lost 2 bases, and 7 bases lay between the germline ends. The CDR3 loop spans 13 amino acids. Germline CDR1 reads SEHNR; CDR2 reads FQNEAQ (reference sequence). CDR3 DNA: TGTGCCAGCAGCTTCGGGCTACAAGAGACCCAGTACTTC. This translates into CASSFGLQETQYF.

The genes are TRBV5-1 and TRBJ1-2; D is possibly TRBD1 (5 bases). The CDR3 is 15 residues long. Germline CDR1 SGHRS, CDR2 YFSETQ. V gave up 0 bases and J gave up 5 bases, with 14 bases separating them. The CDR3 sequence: CASSLAGGGLYGYTF. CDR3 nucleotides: TGCGCCAGCAGCTTGGCTGGGGGTGGATTATATGGCTACACCTTC.

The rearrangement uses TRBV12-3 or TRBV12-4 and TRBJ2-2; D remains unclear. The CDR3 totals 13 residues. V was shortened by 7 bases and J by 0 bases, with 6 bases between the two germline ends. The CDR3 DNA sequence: TGTGCCAGCAAGCCAGCGAACACCGGGGAGCTGTTTTTT. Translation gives CASKPANTGELFF.